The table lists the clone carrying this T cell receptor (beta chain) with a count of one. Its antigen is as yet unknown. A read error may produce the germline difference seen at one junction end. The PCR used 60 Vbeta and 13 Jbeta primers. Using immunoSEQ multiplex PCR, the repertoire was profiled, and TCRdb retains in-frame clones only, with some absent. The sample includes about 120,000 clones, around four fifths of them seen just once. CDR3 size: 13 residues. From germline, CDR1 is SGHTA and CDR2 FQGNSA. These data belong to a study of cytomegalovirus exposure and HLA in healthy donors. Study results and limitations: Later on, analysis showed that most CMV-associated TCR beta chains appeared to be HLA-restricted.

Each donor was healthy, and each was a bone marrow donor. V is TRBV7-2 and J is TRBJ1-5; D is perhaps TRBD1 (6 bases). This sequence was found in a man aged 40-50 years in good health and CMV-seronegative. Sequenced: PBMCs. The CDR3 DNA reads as TGTGCCAGCAGCACACAGGGAAATCAGCCCCGGCATTTT. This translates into CASSTQGNQPRHF.